Reported below is one TCR beta chain. Its matching antigen is unknown. The data were obtained in a study of shared clonotypes between healthy human individuals. Study results and caveats: Despite large depth, rarefaction showed incomplete sorted-subset sequencing. In several donors, about 5% of naive CD4 clonotypes appeared in common.

The germline V and J ends were trimmed by 8 bases and 5 bases, with 22 bases remaining between them. Looked up from germline, CDR1 is GTSNPN and CDR2 is SVGIG (reference sequence). The CDR3 totals 16 residues. For every subset, genomic DNA was evenly distributed across several immunoSEQ plates. Using 200 ng DNA, tens of thousands of T cell genomes, the sorted-subset replicate PCRs were run. Assay: immunoSEQ multiplex PCR; the TCRdb copy retains only in-frame clones and omits some. The sample consists of about 980,000 clones, over 60% of them appearing once. The source material was memory CD4+ T cells sorted from blood. Subset indicated: CD45RA-negative fraction. This chain joins TRBV30 and TRBJ2-6; possible D gene TRBD1, 6 bases. This clonotype was obtained from a man aged 18 to 30 in good health. Written as DNA, the CDR3 is TGTGCCCAAGGGAGCACAGGGTTTGACTGGGCCAACGTCCTGACTTTC. Translated: CAQGSTGFDWANVLTF.